This T cell receptor beta chain appears in the sequencing data of a study of identical twins. Study-wide points: Alpha sequences that were out-of-frame and twin-shared showed an excess of low generation probability. For cord blood, abundant beta clonotypes had fewer insertions, unlike memory repertoires, which showed none. For zero-insertion analyses, partial confounding could come from invariant MAIT and iNKT cells.

TCRdb processed the 5' RACE reads anew with MiXCR; each CDR3 protein has one entry. This sample has roughly 260,000 distinct CDR3 sequences; around 15% occur once, and the top ten carry 7% to 9%. Looked up from germline, CDR1 is DFQATT and CDR2 is SNEGSKA (reference sequence). Trimming stripped 2 bases from V and 0 bases from J, with 14 bases between. CDR3 size: 15 residues. On this clonotype itself: Its target is unknown.

The chain carries TRBV20-1 and TRBJ2-7, with D uncertain. This TCR was sampled from a woman younger than 30 in good health. The source material was memory (CD45RO+) T cells sorted from blood. Here the CDR3 reads CSARKGSGNSYEQYF. The DNA of the CDR3 is TGCAGTGCTAGAAAAGGGTCAGGTAACTCCTACGAGCAGTACTTC.